This is a list of T cell receptor beta chains from one sample in a study of lymphopenia after photon versus proton radiotherapy. Libraries were prepared by immunoSEQ multiplex PCR; TCRdb keeps only in-frame clonotypes and omits some of them. The data hold about 65,000 clones, with approximately 87% observed a single time. The sample was peripheral blood, taken from a patient treated with proton-based radiotherapy. These TCRs come from an elderly man with esophageal cancer. CDR3s include the opening cysteine and the closing phenylalanine or tryptophan. Fields, in order: D gene, J gene, V gene, CDR3 DNA, CDR3 protein. A D gene is named only where the DNA matches it firmly.

D: -; J: TRBJ1-1; V: TRBV21-1; DNA: TGTGCCAGCCGGGCCCCCCTCACTGAAGCTTTCTTT; CDR3: CASRAPLTEAFF
D: TRBD1; J: TRBJ2-1; V: TRBV10-1; DNA: TGCGCCAGCAGTGAAGGGGGCGCCTCCAGCTCCTACAATGAGCAGTTCTTC; CDR3: CASSEGGASSSYNEQFF
D: -; J: TRBJ2-7; V: TRBV27; DNA: TGTGCCAGCAGTCCGGGGCTCGAGCAGTACTTC; CDR3: CASSPGLEQYF
D: -; J: TRBJ1-2; V: TRBV25-1; DNA: TGTGCCAGCAGTGAATACGGGGGCAACTATGGCTACACCTTC; CDR3: CASSEYGGNYGYTF
D: -; J: TRBJ2-1; V: TRBV6-5; DNA: TGTGCCCCGAGCTCCTACAATGAGCAGTTCTTC; CDR3: CAPSSYNEQFF
D: TRBD1; J: TRBJ1-6; V: TRBV10-3; DNA: TGTGCCATCAGCGATAGACAGGGCGGATCACCCCTCCACTTT; CDR3: CAISDRQGGSPLHF
D: TRBD1; J: TRBJ2-3; V: TRBV27; DNA: TGTGCCAGCAGTCCCCCCCCCTACAGGGGGAGCACAGATACGCAGTATTTT; CDR3: CASSPPPYRGSTDTQYF
D: -; J: TRBJ2-5; V: TRBV5-4; DNA: TGTGCCAGCGGGGGGCAGGTAGATGAGACCCAGTACTTC; CDR3: CASGGQVDETQYF
D: TRBD2; J: TRBJ2-5; V: TRBV5-5; DNA: TGTGCCAGCAGACCCGGGACTAGCGGGAATCAAGAGACCCAGTACTTC; CDR3: CASRPGTSGNQETQYF
D: TRBD1; J: TRBJ2-7; V: TRBV7-9; DNA: TGTGCCAGCAGCCCTTCCGGGACAGGAGGCGCCGAGCAGTACTTC; CDR3: CASSPSGTGGAEQYF